This TCR beta chain was observed in a study of blood T cell repertoires in COVID-19. Across the study: There were acute and convalescent COVID-19 samples, and they came from the United States, Italy and Spain. PBMCs, B-cell-depleted T cells, or T cells were the source of the cDNA or gDNA that made up the material.

The CDR3 is 13 residues long. V was shortened by 6 bases and J by 0 bases, with 6 bases between the two germline ends. The germline gives CDR1 SQVTM, CDR2 ANQGSEA. In the source study's methods: Amplified reference gene primers provided the basis for estimating nucleated cell counts. Generated by immunoSEQ multiplex PCR, the TCRdb table keeps only in-frame clones and is missing some. The V and J calls and clone size come from that table; D and trimming were worked out from the DNA. This sample has under 55,000 clones, with about 85% found just once. The sequencing sample was made of peripheral blood. The source of this sequence is a human donor in a cohort sampled during active COVID-19. The genes are TRBV29-1 and TRBJ2-6; no definite D call. The CDR3 protein is CSVANSGANVLTF. The CDR3 nucleotides are TGCAGCGTAGCTAACTCTGGGGCCAACGTCCTGACTTTC.